One sample yielded the 26 T cell receptor beta chains listed below, sequenced in a study of T cell responses to AZD1222 COVID-19 vaccine. Sequenced by immunoSEQ multiplex PCR; TCRdb stores in-frame clones only, minus some. Of 80,000 or so clones in the sample, approximately 85% are singletons; the top ten hold over 9.5%. The sample in question was peripheral blood, obtained 28 days after the second AZD1222 dose. Receptors were obtained from an adult who received the AZD1222 COVID-19 vaccine.

J is TRBJ2-1 and V is TRBV27; D is ambiguous. With 0 bases removed from V and 6 bases from J, the gap between germline ends came to 6 bases. Germline CDR1 reads MNHEY; CDR2 reads SMNVEV (reference sequence). The CDR3 is made up of 13 amino acids. CDR3 nucleotides: TGTGCCAGCAGTTTATCCCTACCCAATGAGCAGTTCTTC. Amino acid sequence: CASSLSLPNEQFF.

V is TRBV11-3 and J is TRBJ1-1; the D is unclear. With 5 bases removed from V and 0 bases from J, the gap between germline ends came to 7 bases. There are 13 residues in the CDR3. The germline V gene has CDR1 SGHNT and CDR2 YENEEA. CDR3 in DNA: TGTGCCAGCAGCCAAACCTTGAACACTGAAGCTTTCTTT. Protein: CASSQTLNTEAFF.

Concerning this clone: One junction end does not reproduce the germline sequence, and a read error may be involved. This chain links TRBV7-7 with TRBJ2-1, with 10 bases matching TRBD1. In germline, CDR1 is SSHAT, CDR2 FNYEAQ (reference sequence). The CDR3 has 15 residues. The CDR3 DNA follows: TGTGCTAGCAGCCAAGACAGGGGGCCCTACAATGAGCAGTTCTTC. As protein: CASSQDRGPYNEQFF.

The chain uses TRBV5-1 and TRBJ2-5; a possible D gene is TRBD2 (5 bases). The ends were cut back, 4 bases at V and 6 bases at J, with 13 bases in the middle. The V gene's germline CDR1 is SGHRS and CDR2 YFSETQ. This CDR3 has 13 amino acids. The CDR3 DNA sequence: TGCGCCAGCAGCCGAGGGCTCTCTCAGACCCAGTACTTC. Amino acid sequence: CASSRGLSQTQYF. Using reference TRBV5-1 and TRBJ2-5 for the parts outside the CDR3, the full variable domain is KAGVTQTPRYLIKTRGQQVTLSCSPISGHRSVSWYQQTPGQGLQFLFEYFSETQRNKGNFPGRFSGRQFSNSRSEMNVSTLELGDSALYLCASSRGLSQTQYFGPGTRLLVL.

The chain uses TRBV19 and TRBJ2-6; D might be TRBD1 (5 bases). The CDR3 spans 20 residues. V was pared by 4 bases and J by 0 bases, with 22 bases between. The V gene's germline CDR1 is LNHDA and CDR2 SQIVND (reference sequence). The CDR3 DNA reads TGTGCCAGTAGTACGTCGTCGGGTGGCAGGGCTTCCTCTGGGGCCAACGTCCTGACTTTC. As protein: CASSTSSGGRASSGANVLTF.

The V and J genes are TRBV28 and TRBJ2-2; D gene uncertain. Trimming removed 7 bases at V and 5 bases at J, with 5 bases between. Germline V gene lookup returns CDR1 MDHEN and CDR2 SYDVKM. The CDR3 sequence is 11 residues long. The CDR3 loop is CASTQTGELFF. The CDR3 DNA sequence: TGTGCCAGCACTCAGACCGGGGAGCTGTTTTTT.

The chain is built from TRBV11-3 and TRBJ2-3; tentatively, D is TRBD2 (6 bases). Per germline, CDR1 SGHNT and CDR2 YENEEA. The CDR3 spans 16 residues. The V and J ends lost 6 bases and 0 bases respectively, with 16 bases between them. The CDR3 reads CASSNGLTSSTDTQYF. The CDR3 region has the DNA TGTGCCAGCAGTAACGGACTAACTTCTAGCACAGATACGCAGTATTTT. Using reference TRBV11-3 and TRBJ2-3 for the parts outside the CDR3, the full variable domain is EAGVVQSPRYKIIEKKQPVAFWCNPISGHNTLYWYLQNLGQGPELLIRYENEEAVDDSQLPKDRFSAERLKGVDSTLKIQPAELGDSAVYLCASSNGLTSSTDTQYFGPGTRLTVL.

This chain joins TRBV28 and TRBJ1-2; 8 bases match TRBD1. The length of the CDR3 is 14 residues. Germline trimming cut 7 bases from V and 4 bases from J; bases unmatched to any gene: 8. Looked up from germline, CDR1 is MDHEN and CDR2 is SYDVKM. This chain's CDR3 is CASTQGAWIYGYTF. In DNA form, the CDR3 reads TGTGCCAGCACTCAGGGGGCCTGGATCTATGGCTACACCTTC.

This clone has only one observation. This chain connects TRBV28 to TRBJ1-1; a weak D match, TRBD1 (5 bases). Germline CDR1 reads MDHEN; CDR2 reads SYDVKM. Trimming cost V 6 bases and J 12 bases, with 14 bases left between them. CDR3 length equals 11 residues. For the CDR3, the DNA is TGTGCCAGCAGCTCGGGGGGTGTAACTTTCTTT. The encoded protein is CASSSGGVTFF.

The chain is built from TRBV6-5 and TRBJ1-5; D might be TRBD1 (5 bases). The V end lost 6 bases, the J end lost 1 base, and 13 bases lay between the germline ends. Per the germline V gene, CDR1 is MNHEY and CDR2 is SVGAGI. CDR3 length: 15 residues. The DNA for the CDR3 is TGTGCCAGCAGGAAGGAGGGGCTAAGCAATCAGCCCCAGCATTTT. Amino acids: CASRKEGLSNQPQHF.

The chain carries TRBV28 and TRBJ1-5; D remains ambiguous. The CDR3 extends over 15 amino acids. Germline lookup yields CDR1 MDHEN and CDR2 SYDVKM. V dropped 5 bases and J dropped 3 bases, with 14 bases sitting between them. This chain's CDR3 is CASSPGRFYNQPQHF. CDR3 coding DNA: TGTGCCAGCAGTCCCGGACGGTTTTACAATCAGCCCCAGCATTTT.

The chain combines TRBV11-3 with TRBJ1-1, with unresolved D. The CDR3 runs 13 residues. Germline assignment: CDR1 SGHNT and CDR2 YENEEA. Trimming removed 1 base at V and 1 base at J, with 4 bases between. CDR3 sequence (DNA): TGTGCCAGCAGCTTAGTTAAGAACACTGAAGCTTTCTTT. Translated: CASSLVKNTEAFF.

The chain employs TRBV11-3 and TRBJ2-2; the match to TRBD2 covers 7 bases. The germline V gene encodes CDR1 SGHNT and CDR2 YENEEA. CDR3 size: 16 residues. The ends lost 0 bases at V and 1 base at J; junction bases unmatched: 2. CDR3 sequence (DNA): TGTGCCAGCAGCTTAGATCCGGGGGGGAACACCGGGGAGCTGTTTTTT. It specifies CASSLDPGGNTGELFF.

The J gene is TRBJ1-6, the V gene TRBV5-4, with D perhaps matching TRBD1 (5 bases). Trimming stripped 0 bases from V and 7 bases from J, with 14 bases between. The germline CDR1 and CDR2 sequences are SGHNT and YYREEE (reference sequence). The CDR3 contains 16 residues. CDR3: CASSLGGRGNNSPLHF. CDR3 bases: TGTGCCAGCAGCTTGGGGGGCCGGGGGAACAATTCACCCCTCCACTTT.

V usage is TRBV19 and J usage is TRBJ2-3, with 12 bases lining up with TRBD2. The CDR3 runs to 16 residues. CDR1 is LNHDA, CDR2 SQIVND, per germline (reference sequence). V lost 1 base to trimming and J lost 8 bases; unmatched junction nucleotides: 7. The CDR3 is CASSIAASGGVGTQYF. Written as DNA, the CDR3 is TGTGCCAGTAGTATAGCGGCTAGCGGGGGGGTAGGTACGCAGTATTTT.

There are a few counts of this clone. The chain carries TRBV6-5 and TRBJ2-3; TRBD2 matches at 7 bases. This CDR3 has 15 residues. With V trimmed by 5 bases and J by 1 base, 6 bases remained unmatched. Germline V gives CDR1 MNHEY, CDR2 SVGAGI. The CDR3 DNA reads TGTGCCAGCAGTCCGTACAGCGGGGGCACAGATACGCAGTATTTT. It specifies CASSPYSGGTDTQYF.

This clone turned up a few times. The chain has TRBV24-1 and TRBJ2-3; TRBD1 might be the D (6 bases). V lost 4 bases to trimming and J lost 2 bases, with 12 bases between them. Germline V gene data show CDR1 as KGHDR and CDR2 as SFDVKD. The CDR3 length is 15 residues. CDR3 in DNA: TGTGCCACCAGTGACCACACAGGGCTCACAGATACGCAGTATTTT. This encodes CATSDHTGLTDTQYF.

The V call is TRBV6-5, the J call TRBJ1-6, with D perhaps TRBD1 (5 bases). V lost 4 bases and J 9 bases, leaving 13 bases between the germline ends. Germline loops: CDR1 MNHEY, CDR2 SVGAGI. The CDR3 is 14 residues long. The CDR3 DNA sequence: TGTGCCAGCAGTTTTAGGGGTTACGGTTCACCCCTCCACTTT. Amino acids: CASSFRGYGSPLHF.

The chain joins TRBV2 to TRBJ1-5; 9 bases map to TRBD1. J was trimmed by 5 bases and V by 9 bases; bases with no gene match: 8. The CDR3 extends over 14 amino acids. The germline V gene has CDR1 SNHLY and CDR2 FYNNEI. The CDR3 loop reads CASGLGQGHQPQHF. DNA for the CDR3: TGTGCCAGTGGTCTGGGACAGGGCCATCAGCCCCAGCATTTT.

This clone was seen a single time. The V and J genes are TRBV5-4 and TRBJ2-2; D perhaps matches TRBD1 (6 bases). Germline V lookup: CDR1 SGHNT, CDR2 YYREEE (reference sequence). V dropped 1 base and J dropped 9 bases, with 10 bases sitting between them. This CDR3 contains 13 residues. For the CDR3, the DNA is TGTGCCAGCAGCTTGCAGGGGAGCCGGGAGCTGTTTTTT. Amino acids: CASSLQGSRELFF.

The rearrangement uses TRBV6-1 and TRBJ1-2; D gene uncertain. V was trimmed by 1 base and J by 13 bases, leaving 10 bases between them. This CDR3 is built from 11 residues. Germline CDR1 MNHNS, CDR2 SASEGT. The CDR3 here is CASSEVSLGTF. DNA of the CDR3: TGTGCCAGCAGTGAAGTTTCGTTGGGCACCTTC.

This chain links TRBV11-3 with TRBJ2-7; D gene ambiguous. The germline CDR1 and CDR2 sequences are SGHNT and YENEEA. The CDR3 has 12 amino acids. Trimming took 2 bases from V and 2 from J, leaving 4 bases between them. The CDR3 DNA is TGTGCCAGCAGCTTAAGGGCCTACGAGCAGTACTTC. It encodes CASSLRAYEQYF.

The rearrangement joins TRBV28 to TRBJ2-2; D is possibly TRBD1 (6 bases). Germline V gene sequence: CDR1 MDHEN, CDR2 SYDVKM. This CDR3 is built from 13 residues. With 3 bases removed from V and 6 bases from J, the gap between germline ends came to 8 bases. Here the CDR3 reads CASSFGGSGELFF. The CDR3, as DNA: TGTGCCAGCAGTTTTGGGGGCTCCGGGGAGCTGTTTTTT. Supplemented by reference TRBV28 and TRBJ2-2, the full variable domain reads DVKVTQSSRYLVKRTGEKVFLECVQDMDHENMFWYRQDPGLGLRLIYFSYDVKMKEKGDIPEGYSVSREKKERFSLILESASTNQTSMYLCASSFGGSGELFFGEGSRLTVL.

The rearrangement links TRBV19 to TRBJ1-1; D possibly corresponds to TRBD1 (5 bases). CDR1 and CDR2 from the germline V gene are LNHDA and SQIVND (reference sequence). Trimming removed 6 bases from V and 1 base from J, with 9 bases in between. The CDR3 runs 13 residues. Written as DNA, the CDR3 is TGTGCCAGTAGCCGGGACGAGAACACTGAAGCTTTCTTT. It yields the protein CASSRDENTEAFF.

The chain links TRBV7-3 to TRBJ2-2, with D perhaps given as TRBD1 or TRBD2 (6 bases each). Germline-derived CDR1 and CDR2 are SGHTA and FQGTGA. CDR3 length: 15 residues. The V and J ends lost 0 bases and 5 bases respectively, with 10 bases between them. CDR3 residues: CASSLTGGLTGELFF. Here the CDR3 DNA reads TGTGCCAGCAGCTTAACGGGGGGCCTGACCGGGGAGCTGTTTTTT.

This chain joins TRBV29-1 and TRBJ1-1, with D uncertain. Germline V gene lookup returns CDR1 SQVTM and CDR2 ANQGSEA. V was trimmed by 6 bases and J by 8 bases, leaving 10 bases between them. This CDR3 has 10 residues. In DNA form, the CDR3 reads TGCAGCGTGATTAGGACCGAAGCTTTCTTT. The encoded protein is CSVIRTEAFF.